Detailed here is one T cell receptor beta chain. Its antigen is not yet known. Base qualities are not recorded, but no much larger clone differs from it by a single base. The CDR3 covers 18 residues, taking in both the cysteine and the phenylalanine. Solely the CDR3 DNA is kept, with 54 bases framed from the first base. Trimming removed 4 bases from V and 2 bases from J; the gene matches leave 13 bases unexplained. The treatment or condition label corresponds to: preoperative locoregional IRX-2 cytokine immunotherapy. The samples were obtained from a phase Ib study in which preoperative, locoregional IRX-2 cytokine immunotherapy intended to prime immune responses was tested. Before surgery, IRX-2 was given to the donors, who were patients with early-stage breast cancer. This specimen belongs to a study of preoperative IRX-2 immunotherapy in early breast cancer (dated by TCRdb to between 2018 and 2021).

The library was produced with the immunoSEQ multiplex PCR assay. This is the immuneACCESS table as TCRdb keeps it, with only in-frame sequences that have V and J called. A part of the clones is gone; compared with another copy, unresolved V genes explain less than half, and the rest is unexplained. The sample table lists roughly 25,000 clones, more than 65% of them with a count of one. The ten largest clones capture less than 2.5% of the sample. The chain joins TRBV7-1 to TRBJ2-3, and 9 junctional nucleotides match TRBD2. TRBV7-1 falls under the ORF class, with uncertain function. The specimen was lymph node tissue, collected before IRX-2 immunotherapy. The clonotype was recovered from a human donor with breast cancer. CDR3 reads: CASSLGSGGMRNTDTQYF. The sequenced DNA: TGTGCCAGCAGCTTAGGTAGCGGGGGCATGCGAAACACAGATACGCAGTATTTT.